This T cell receptor beta chain was found in a study of blood T cell repertoires in COVID-19. The overall study: From T cells, B-cell-depleted T cells, or PBMCs came the material, which was cDNA or gDNA.

The length of the CDR3 is 11 residues. Trimming stripped 6 bases from V and 11 bases from J, with 13 bases between. The germline V gene encodes CDR1 MNHEY and CDR2 SVGAGI. As originally analysed: Reference gene primer amplification gave estimated nucleated cell counts. Profiling relied on immunoSEQ multiplex PCR, and the TCRdb table lists in-frame clones only, not all of them. D and trimming come from the DNA, and the V and J calls and clone size come from that table. The data hold over 100,000 clones, with over 70% observed a single time. Sequenced input: peripheral blood. This chain links TRBV6-5 with TRBJ1-2; D not certain. This receptor was obtained from a woman aged 45-59 years with acute or convalescent COVID-19. DNA for the CDR3: TGTGCCAGCAGAGAGGGCCTCCTTTACACCTTC. This translates into CASREGLLYTF.